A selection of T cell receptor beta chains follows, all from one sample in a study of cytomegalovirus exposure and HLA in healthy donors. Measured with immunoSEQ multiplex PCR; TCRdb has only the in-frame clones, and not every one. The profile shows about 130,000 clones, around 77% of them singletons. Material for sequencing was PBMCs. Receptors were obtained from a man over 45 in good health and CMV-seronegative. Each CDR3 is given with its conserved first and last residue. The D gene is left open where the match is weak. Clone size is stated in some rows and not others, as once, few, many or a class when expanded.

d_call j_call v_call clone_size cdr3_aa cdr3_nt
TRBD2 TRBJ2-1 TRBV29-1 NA CSDSTSHPGNEQFF TGCAGCGACTCGACTAGCCACCCTGGTAATGAGCAGTTCTTC
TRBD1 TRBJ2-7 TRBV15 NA CATSLSSRDSSNF TGTGCCACCAGCCTATCCTCCCGGGACAGCTCGAATTTC
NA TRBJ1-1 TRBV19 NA CASKGASHYTEAFF TGTGCCAGTAAAGGAGCCAGCCATTACACTGAAGCTTTCTTT
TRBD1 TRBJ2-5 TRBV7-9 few CASSRKARQGEETQYF TGTGCCAGCAGCCGCAAAGCACGACAGGGTGAAGAGACCCAGTACTTC
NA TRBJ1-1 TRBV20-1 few CSGRKNTEAFF TGCAGTGGCAGGAAGAACACTGAAGCTTTCTTT
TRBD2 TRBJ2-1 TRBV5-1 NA CASSSGTTSYNEQFF TGCGCCAGCAGCTCCGGGACTACCTCCTACAATGAGCAGTTCTTC
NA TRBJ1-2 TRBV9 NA CASSGGGGGDGYTF TGTGCCAGCAGCGGGGGGGGCGGGGGCGATGGCTACACCTTC
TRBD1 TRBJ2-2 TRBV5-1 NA CASSLVGWDRRPNTGELFF TGCGCCAGCAGCTTGGTTGGGTGGGACAGAAGACCGAACACCGGGGAGCTGTTTTTT
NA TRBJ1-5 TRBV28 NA CASSFGGNQPQHF TGTGCCAGCAGTTTCGGGGGTAATCAGCCCCAGCATTTT
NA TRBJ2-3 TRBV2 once CASSRGKSTDTQYF TGTGCCAGCAGTCGCGGGAAAAGCACAGATACGCAGTATTTT
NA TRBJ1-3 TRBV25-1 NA CASSEVGGGTGNTIYF TGTGCCAGCAGTGAAGTGGGAGGGGGGACTGGAAACACCATATATTTT
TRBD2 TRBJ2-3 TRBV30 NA CAWSVLAGGTGVGTDTQYF TGTGCCTGGAGTGTGCTAGCGGGGGGCACCGGGGTCGGCACAGATACGCAGTATTTT
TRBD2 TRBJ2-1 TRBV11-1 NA CASSPSGGSGRYGNEQFF TGTGCCAGCAGCCCATCCGGCGGTAGCGGGAGATACGGGAATGAGCAGTTCTTC
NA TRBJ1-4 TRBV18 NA CASSPGLGEEKLFF TGTGCCAGCTCACCCGGACTTGGAGAGGAAAAACTGTTTTTT
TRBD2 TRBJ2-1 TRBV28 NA CASSSPGTSGIDEQFF TGTGCCAGCAGTTCACCCGGGACTAGCGGGATTGATGAGCAGTTCTTC
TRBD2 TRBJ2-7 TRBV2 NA CASSVRSGIGDEQYF TGTGCCAGCAGTGTTCGAAGCGGGATAGGGGACGAGCAGTACTTC
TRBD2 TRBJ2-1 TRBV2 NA CASRETSGSGEQFF TGTGCCAGCAGAGAGACTAGCGGGAGTGGTGAGCAGTTCTTC
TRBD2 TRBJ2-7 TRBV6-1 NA CATMEASGRANRYEQYF TGTGCCACCATGGAAGCTAGCGGGAGGGCCAATAGATACGAGCAGTACTTC
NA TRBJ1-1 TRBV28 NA CASSLGRLEAFF TGTGCCAGCAGTTTAGGCCGTTTAGAAGCTTTCTTT
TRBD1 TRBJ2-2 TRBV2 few CASNKGGNTGELFF TGTGCCAGCAACAAAGGGGGCAACACCGGGGAGCTGTTTTTT
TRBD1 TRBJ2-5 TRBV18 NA CASSPEGTGGLVETQYF TGTGCCAGCTCACCGGAGGGGACAGGGGGATTGGTCGAGACCCAGTACTTC
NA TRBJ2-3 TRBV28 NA CASSLLASAKDTQYF TGTGCCAGCAGTTTACTTGCTAGCGCGAAAGATACGCAGTATTTT
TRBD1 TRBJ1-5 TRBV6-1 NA CASRTGSNQPQHF TGTGCCAGCAGGACAGGGAGCAATCAGCCCCAGCATTTT
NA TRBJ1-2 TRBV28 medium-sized CASSLWRTGSNYGYTF TGTGCCAGCAGTTTATGGAGAACCGGGAGTAACTATGGCTACACCTTC
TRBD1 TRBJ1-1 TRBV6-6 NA CASSWTGGGKNTEAFF TGTGCCAGCAGCTGGACAGGGGGCGGAAAGAACACTGAAGCTTTCTTT
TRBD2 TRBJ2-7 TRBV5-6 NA CASSKRESREQYF TGTGCCAGCAGCAAGCGGGAGTCGAGGGAGCAGTACTTC
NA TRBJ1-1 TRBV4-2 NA CASSQGAGMNTEAFF TGTGCCAGCAGCCAAGGAGCCGGGATGAACACTGAAGCTTTCTTT
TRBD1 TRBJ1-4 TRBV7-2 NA CASSLDRGVEKLFF TGTGCCAGCAGCTTAGACAGGGGAGTGGAAAAACTGTTTTTT
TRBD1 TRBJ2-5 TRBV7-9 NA CASSLGDRDQETQYF TGTGCCAGCAGCTTAGGTGACAGGGACCAAGAGACCCAGTACTTC
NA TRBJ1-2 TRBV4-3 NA CASSLELANYGYTF TGCGCCAGCAGTCTCGAGTTGGCTAACTATGGCTACACCTTC
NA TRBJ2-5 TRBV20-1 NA CSARIGETQYF TGCAGTGCTAGAATCGGGGAGACCCAGTACTTC
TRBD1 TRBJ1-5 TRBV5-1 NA CASSLDGGGGQPRHF TGCGCCAGCAGCTTGGATGGAGGGGGCGGACAGCCCCGGCATTTT
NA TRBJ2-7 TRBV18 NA CASSTSNRGYEQYF TGTGCCAGCTCCACCAGTAACAGAGGGTACGAGCAGTACTTC
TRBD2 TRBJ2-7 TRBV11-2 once CASSFSGTGTYEQYF TGTGCCAGCAGTTTTAGCGGGACGGGGACCTACGAGCAGTACTTC
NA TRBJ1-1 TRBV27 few CASRPNREAFF TGTGCCAGCAGGCCGAACCGGGAAGCTTTCTTT
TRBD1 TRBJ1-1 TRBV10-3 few CAISDRDRSDTEAFF TGTGCCATCAGTGACCGGGACAGGTCGGACACTGAAGCTTTCTTT
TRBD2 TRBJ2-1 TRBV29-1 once CSVGLAGYNEQFF TGCAGCGTTGGACTAGCGGGATACAATGAGCAGTTCTTC
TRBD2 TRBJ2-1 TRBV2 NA CASSVETSGSYNEQFF TGTGCCAGCAGCGTTGAGACTAGCGGATCCTACAATGAGCAGTTCTTC
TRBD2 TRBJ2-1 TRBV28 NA CASSSPGLAGGSSTLEQFF TGTGCCAGCAGTTCGCCCGGACTAGCGGGAGGATCGAGCACTCTTGAGCAGTTCTTC
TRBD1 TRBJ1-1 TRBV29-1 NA CSVESTGETEAFF TGCAGCGTTGAAAGTACAGGGGAAACTGAAGCTTTCTTT
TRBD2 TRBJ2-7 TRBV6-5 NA CASSPEYSGRYEQYF TGTGCCAGCAGCCCCGAGTATAGCGGGAGGTATGAGCAGTACTTC
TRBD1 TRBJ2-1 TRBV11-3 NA CASSLGAGQGGSYNEQFF TGTGCCAGCAGCTTAGGGGCAGGACAGGGAGGCTCCTACAATGAGCAGTTCTTC
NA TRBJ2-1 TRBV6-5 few CASRGGSYNEQFF TGTGCCAGCAGGGGGGGCTCCTACAATGAGCAGTTCTTC
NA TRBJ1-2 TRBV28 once CASRRGWGGYTF TGTGCCAGCAGGCGGGGGTGGGGTGGCTACACCTTC
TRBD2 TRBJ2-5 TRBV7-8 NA CASSLRLAGVQETQYF TGTGCCAGCAGCTTAAGACTAGCGGGAGTCCAAGAGACCCAGTACTTC
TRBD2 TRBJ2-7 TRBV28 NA CASSPGLASHEQYF TGTGCCAGCAGTCCCGGACTAGCTAGCCACGAGCAGTACTTC
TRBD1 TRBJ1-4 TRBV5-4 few CASSLGQGIPNEKLFF TGTGCCAGCAGCTTGGGACAGGGGATTCCTAATGAAAAACTGTTTTTT
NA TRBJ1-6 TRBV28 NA CASSRPTSPLHF TGTGCCAGCAGCCGGCCGACATCACCCCTCCACTTT
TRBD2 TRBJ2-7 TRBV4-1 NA CASPLPGTSGLPHEQYF TGCGCCAGCCCCCTACCCGGGACTAGCGGACTGCCCCACGAGCAGTACTTC
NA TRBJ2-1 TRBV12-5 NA CASGFSGNQQFF TGTGCTAGTGGTTTTAGCGGCAACCAGCAGTTCTTC
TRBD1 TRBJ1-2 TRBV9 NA CASSPNTGQGNYGYTF TGTGCCAGCAGCCCCAACACGGGACAGGGTAACTATGGCTACACCTTC
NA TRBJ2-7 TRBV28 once CASRPGMLRYEQYF TGTGCCAGCAGACCCGGGATGCTCCGTTACGAGCAGTACTTC